The 26 T cell receptor beta chains below were found in one sample sequenced in a study of T cell responses to AZD1222 COVID-19 vaccine. Profiling relied on immunoSEQ multiplex PCR, and the TCRdb table lists in-frame clones only, not all of them. The table lists 110,000 or so clones, over 75% of them singletons. The sequencing here drew on peripheral blood, taken on day 0 of AZD1222 vaccination. These receptor sequences come from an adult in good health.

V is TRBV5-4 and J is TRBJ1-2; the D gene is possibly TRBD1 (6 bases). The CDR3 is 13 residues long. Germline V lookup: CDR1 SGHNT, CDR2 YYREEE (reference sequence). V was pared by 5 bases and J by 4 bases, with 12 bases between. CDR3 protein: CASSSTGTYGYTF. Written as DNA, the CDR3 is TGTGCCAGCAGTTCGACAGGTACCTATGGCTACACCTTC.

The rearrangement uses TRBV11-2 and TRBJ2-7; possibly TRBD2 for D (6 bases). V was clipped by 1 base and J by 6 bases, with 16 bases between them. Germline lookup yields CDR1 SGHAT and CDR2 FQNNGV. The CDR3 contains 15 residues. CDR3 sequence (DNA): TGTGCCAGCAGCTTAGGAGGGACTCTTGATCGCGAGCAGTACTTC. This translates into CASSLGGTLDREQYF.

The gene calls are TRBV14 and TRBJ2-7; a possible D gene is TRBD2 (7 bases). Germline assignment: CDR1 SGHDN and CDR2 FVKESK. Trimming left V 0 bases short and J 4 bases short, with 13 bases between. The CDR3 totals 15 residues. The CDR3 DNA reads TGTGCCAGCAGCCAAGATCGGGCGGGGGCGTACGAGCAGTACTTC. Residues: CASSQDRAGAYEQYF. Filled out from reference TRBV14 and TRBJ2-7, the complete variable domain reads EAGVTQFPSHSVIEKGQTVTLRCDPISGHDNLYWYRRVMGKEIKFLLHFVKESKQDESGMPNNRFLAERTGGTYSTLKVQPAELEDSGVYFCASSQDRAGAYEQYFGPGTRLTVT.

The rearrangement uses TRBV3-1 (or the pseudogene TRBV3-2) and TRBJ2-1, with TRBD2 matching 9 bases. The CDR3 loop spans 15 amino acids. The junction had 10 bases not matched to a gene; V was cut back by 6 bases and J by 7 bases. Germline-derived CDR1 and CDR2 are LGHDT and YNNKEL (reference sequence). Here the CDR3 reads CASSEAGGRLNEQFF. As DNA, the CDR3 is TGTGCCAGCAGTGAGGCGGGGGGGAGGTTAAATGAGCAGTTCTTC.

The chain employs TRBV19 and TRBJ1-2; D gene uncertain. CDR3 size: 12 residues. The V and J ends lost 5 bases and 5 bases respectively, with 9 bases between them. In germline, CDR1 is LNHDA, CDR2 SQIVND (reference sequence). The CDR3 sequence: CASSAGYYGYTF. CDR3 nucleotide sequence: TGTGCCAGTAGTGCAGGTTATTATGGCTACACCTTC.

This chain links TRBV2 with TRBJ1-1; D call uncertain. With 1 base removed from V and 1 base from J, the gap between germline ends came to 4 bases. The CDR3 has 13 residues. CDR1 and CDR2 (germline): SNHLY, FYNNEI. CDR3 amino acids: CASSEVENTEAFF. As DNA, the CDR3 is TGTGCCAGCAGTGAAGTGGAGAACACTGAAGCTTTCTTT.

This chain joins TRBV28 and TRBJ2-7, with D perhaps assigned TRBD1 or TRBD2 (5 bases each). Germline V gives CDR1 MDHEN, CDR2 SYDVKM. Trimming left V 3 bases short and J 4 bases short, with 16 bases between. CDR3 length: 15 residues. The DNA of the CDR3 is TGTGCCAGCAGTTTCACAGGCTCGGGATATTACGAGCAGTACTTC. This encodes CASSFTGSGYYEQYF.

V gene TRBV19 combines with J gene TRBJ1-1, with D unclear. Trimming left V 4 bases short and J 1 base short, with 13 bases between. The CDR3 spans 15 residues. The germline V gene encodes CDR1 LNHDA and CDR2 SQIVND (reference sequence). The CDR3 DNA reads as TGTGCCAGTAGTACGGCCGGGAGACAGAACACTGAAGCTTTCTTT. It yields the protein CASSTAGRQNTEAFF.

This chain uses TRBV30 with TRBJ2-1, with TRBD1 identical over 9 bases. The germline CDR1 and CDR2 sequences are GTSNPN and SVGIG (reference sequence). The CDR3 totals 15 residues. Trimming cost V 5 bases and J 5 bases; bases outside gene matches: 10. The CDR3 loop reads CAWVNRGHPDNEQFF. DNA of the CDR3: TGTGCCTGGGTTAACAGGGGGCACCCTGACAATGAGCAGTTCTTC.

The chain joins TRBV2 to TRBJ2-1; 8 bases are a match to TRBD1. The CDR3 runs 15 residues. V was clipped by 2 bases and J by 6 bases; unmatched bases: 6. Germline lookup yields CDR1 SNHLY and CDR2 FYNNEI. CDR3 protein: CASSEHRGDLNEQFF. Here the CDR3 DNA reads TGTGCCAGCAGTGAACACAGGGGGGACCTCAATGAGCAGTTCTTC.

This chain uses TRBV2 with TRBJ2-7, with 13 bases lining up with TRBD2. The CDR3 loop spans 14 amino acids. V shed 6 bases, J shed 3 bases, and the junction held 2 bases outside the gene matches. Germline loops: CDR1 SNHLY, CDR2 FYNNEI. Written as DNA, the CDR3 is TGTGCCAGCAGGGGGACTAGCGGGGACTACGAGCAGTACTTC. It specifies CASRGTSGDYEQYF.

The chain is built from TRBV28 and TRBJ1-5, with D possibly matching TRBD1 (6 bases). This CDR3 region has 17 residues. Trimming shortened V by 4 bases and J by 5 bases, and 21 bases separated the two germline ends. Germline CDR1 reads MDHEN; CDR2 reads SYDVKM. The CDR3 region has the DNA TGTGCCAGCAGTTCGCCTGATCAGGGGCAGGGTTATCAGCCCCAGCATTTT. Encoded protein: CASSSPDQGQGYQPQHF.

The chain has TRBV28 and TRBJ2-7; 10 bases are a match to TRBD2. CDR1 and CDR2 from the germline V gene are MDHEN and SYDVKM. Trimming at V came to 3 bases and at J to 3 bases, leaving 5 bases not matched to a gene. The CDR3 is made up of 15 amino acids. The CDR3 DNA reads as TGTGCCAGCAGTTTGCCCACTAGCGGGGACTACGAGCAGTACTTC. Its protein product is CASSLPTSGDYEQYF.

The V gene is TRBV14, the J gene TRBJ2-2, with D possibly matching TRBD1 (6 bases). Between the trimmed V and J ends, which lost 0 bases and 4 bases, there was a span of 21 bases. This CDR3 is 19 amino acids long. Germline loops: CDR1 SGHDN, CDR2 FVKESK. For the CDR3, the DNA is TGTGCCAGCAGCCAAGACCGCAATCCGGGACAAGAACGCACCGGGGAGCTGTTTTTT. It encodes CASSQDRNPGQERTGELFF.

This chain links TRBV29-1 with TRBJ1-1; TRBD1 is a possible D gene (5 bases). Trimming pared 6 bases from V and 0 bases from J, leaving 17 bases between. Germline assignment: CDR1 SQVTM and CDR2 ANQGSEA. This CDR3 has 15 residues. CDR3 nucleotide sequence: TGCAGCGTGGGGGGGACGGCGACGATGAACACTGAAGCTTTCTTT. Translated: CSVGGTATMNTEAFF.

This chain links TRBV29-1 with TRBJ2-2; weak D call: TRBD1 (5 bases). CDR3 length: 12 amino acids. CDR1 and CDR2 from the germline V gene are SQVTM and ANQGSEA. Trimming left V 7 bases short and J 5 bases short, with 11 bases between. In nucleotides, the CDR3 is TGCAGCGGCTCCCAGGGAACCGGGGAGCTGTTTTTT. Encoded protein: CSGSQGTGELFF.

This sequence joins TRBV7-9 and TRBJ1-2, with 9 bases matching TRBD1. CDR1 is SEHNR and CDR2 is FQNEAQ in the germline V gene (reference sequence). The trim removed 4 bases at V and 4 bases at J, leaving 10 bases unmatched. The CDR3 contains 16 residues. Written as DNA, the CDR3 is TGTGCCAGCAGCTATACAGGGGGCGAAGGGAGCTATGGCTACACCTTC. This translates into CASSYTGGEGSYGYTF.

The chain couples TRBV9 to TRBJ2-5, with a tentative D call TRBD1 (5 bases). Trimming removed 0 bases from V and 5 bases from J, with 11 bases in between. This CDR3 comprises 14 residues. CDR1 is SGDLS and CDR2 is YYNGEE in the germline V gene. The CDR3 is CASSVGGGQETQYF. CDR3 nucleotide sequence: TGTGCCAGCAGCGTAGGGGGCGGCCAGGAGACCCAGTACTTC. Looking up the rest from reference TRBV9 and TRBJ2-5 gives the full variable domain: DSGVTQTPKHLITATGQRVTLRCSPRSGDLSVYWYQQSLDQGLQFLIQYYNGEERAKGNILERFSAQQFPDLHSELNLSSLELGDSALYFCASSVGGGQETQYFGPGTRLLVL.

The chain joins TRBV28 to TRBJ1-5; D not resolved. The germline gives CDR1 MDHEN, CDR2 SYDVKM. This CDR3 spans 12 amino acids. The V gene lost 7 bases and the J gene lost 0 bases, with 4 bases spanning the gap. Here the CDR3 DNA reads TGTGCCAGCAAGGGTAGCAATCAGCCCCAGCATTTT. It specifies CASKGSNQPQHF.

V usage is TRBV21-1 and J usage is TRBJ2-7; TRBD1, the table's D call, was not compared with the DNA. TRBV21-1 constitutes a pseudogene. This CDR3 has 16 residues. The CDR3 DNA reads as TGTGCCAGCAGGGACAGTAAGGCAATCCGCCGACACGAGCAGTACTTC. It is translated as CASRDSKAIRRHEQYF.

This rearrangement joins TRBV5-6 to TRBJ1-3, with 8 nucleotides matching TRBD1. The V segment lost 4 bases and the J segment 3 bases; nucleotides outside the gene matches: 3. This CDR3 has 14 amino acids. Germline assignment: CDR1 SGHDT and CDR2 YYEEEE. DNA for the CDR3: TGTGCCAGCAGCGTTGACAGGGGTGGAAACACCATATATTTT. It is translated as CASSVDRGGNTIYF.

This clone was found once. The chain uses TRBV19 and TRBJ1-2, with 9 bases identical to TRBD1. Germline V CDR1 and CDR2: LNHDA, SQIVND (reference sequence). This CDR3 has 14 amino acids. V shed 7 bases, J shed 4 bases, and the junction held 7 bases outside the gene matches. CDR3 residues: CASTKDRGFYGYTF. The CDR3 nucleotides read TGTGCCAGTACTAAGGACAGGGGCTTCTATGGCTACACCTTC.

The V call is TRBV19, the J call TRBJ1-1, with a weak D call TRBD1 (5 bases). Germline V CDR1 and CDR2: LNHDA, SQIVND (reference sequence). The CDR3 has 14 residues. V lost 4 bases, J lost 1 base, and 10 bases lay in between. The CDR3 sequence is CASSTQTANTEAFF. The DNA of the CDR3 is TGTGCCAGTAGTACCCAGACAGCGAACACTGAAGCTTTCTTT.

The rearrangement joins TRBV7-9 to TRBJ2-7; D is perhaps TRBD1 (6 bases). The CDR3 is 12 residues long. CDR1 is SEHNR and CDR2 is FQNEAQ in the germline V gene (reference sequence). Trimming removed 6 bases at V and 5 bases at J, with 11 bases between. CDR3 coding DNA: TGTGCCAGCAGACAGGGATTCCACGAGCAGTACTTC. Its translation is CASRQGFHEQYF.

The chain is built from TRBV9 and TRBJ2-2, with D perhaps TRBD1 or TRBD2 (5 bases each). CDR3 length: 14 residues. Germline V CDR1 and CDR2: SGDLS, YYNGEE. Trimming left V 3 bases short and J 3 bases short, with 9 bases between. DNA for the CDR3: TGTGCCAGCAGCGGAAAGGGACACACCGGGGAGCTGTTTTTT. Translated: CASSGKGHTGELFF.

This clone was detected only once. The chain employs TRBV28 and TRBJ2-2, with 7 bases lining up with TRBD2. The CDR3 is made up of 15 amino acids. Germline V gives CDR1 MDHEN, CDR2 SYDVKM. Trimming took 5 bases from V and 7 from J; bases not matched to a gene: 10. CDR3: CASSLSGGSGGELFF. The CDR3 nucleotides read TGTGCCAGCAGTCTCTCTGGCGGGAGTGGCGGGGAGCTGTTTTTT.